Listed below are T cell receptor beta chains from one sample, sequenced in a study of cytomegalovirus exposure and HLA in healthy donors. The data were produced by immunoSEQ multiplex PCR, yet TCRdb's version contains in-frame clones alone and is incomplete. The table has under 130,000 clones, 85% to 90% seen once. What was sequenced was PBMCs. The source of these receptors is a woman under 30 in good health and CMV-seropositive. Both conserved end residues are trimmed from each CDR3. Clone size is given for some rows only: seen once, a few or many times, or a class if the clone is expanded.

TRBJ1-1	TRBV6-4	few	ASSDGTGQAF
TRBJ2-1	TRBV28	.	ASSLTPSYNEQF
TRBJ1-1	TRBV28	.	ASSLWVRVKEAF
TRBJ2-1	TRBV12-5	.	ASGLGHADSQEQF
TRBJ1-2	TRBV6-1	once	ASRAYGYT
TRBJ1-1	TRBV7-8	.	ASSLWDSEAF
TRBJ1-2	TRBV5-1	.	ASSPGTGLSYGYT
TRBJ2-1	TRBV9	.	ASSLNSGVGQF
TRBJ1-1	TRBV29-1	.	SGGDSTEAF
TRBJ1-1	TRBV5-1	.	ASSLARASGDTEAF
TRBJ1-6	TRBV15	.	ATSSAPEGPSPLH
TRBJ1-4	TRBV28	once	ASSRQGYGDEKLF
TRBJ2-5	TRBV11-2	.	ASSAGETQY
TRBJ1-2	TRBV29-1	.	SVHQGSNYGYT
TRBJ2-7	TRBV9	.	ASSEETQYEQY
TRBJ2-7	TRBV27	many	ASSPRLAGGSYEQY
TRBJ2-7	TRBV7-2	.	ASSLLAGAYEQY
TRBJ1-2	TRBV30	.	AWRRAMEYGYT
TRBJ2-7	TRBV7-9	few	ATSVAPEQY
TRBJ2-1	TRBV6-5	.	ASSYGDRYNEQF
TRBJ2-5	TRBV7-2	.	ASSLALGSGGIRETQY
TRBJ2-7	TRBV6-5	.	ASSEGQGGNEQY
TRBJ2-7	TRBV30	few	AWSVTTGEQY
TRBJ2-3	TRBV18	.	ASSPGLGGTDTQY
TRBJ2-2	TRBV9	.	ASRGDRNTGELF
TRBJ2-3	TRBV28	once	ASSRLAGVADTQY
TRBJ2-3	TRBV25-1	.	ASSTRGQSDTQY
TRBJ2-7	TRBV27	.	ASSMTRDRGWEQY
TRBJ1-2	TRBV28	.	ASRRPGSGWYGYT
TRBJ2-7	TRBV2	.	ASSGGTSGSMYEQY
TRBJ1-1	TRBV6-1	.	ASMRTEAF
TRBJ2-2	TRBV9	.	ASSRGRLSNTGELF
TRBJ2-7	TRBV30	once	AWSVRRTSGSIDEQY
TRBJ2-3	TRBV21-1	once	ASTQVSRELRTDTQY
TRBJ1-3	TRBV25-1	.	ASTPGDTIY
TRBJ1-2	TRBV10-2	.	ASSEFRGSDYSYGYT
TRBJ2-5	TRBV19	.	ASSMDRSETQY
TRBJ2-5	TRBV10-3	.	AIRSRDRQETQY
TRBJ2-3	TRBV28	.	ASSLYRGSTDTQY
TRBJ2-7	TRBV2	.	ASSPLAGGYEQY
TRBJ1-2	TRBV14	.	ASSQGLGYGYT
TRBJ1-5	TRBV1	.	TSSQDFGRGGNQPQH
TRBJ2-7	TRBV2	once	ASSQRLAESYEQY
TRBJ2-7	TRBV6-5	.	ASSYLFRGSSYEQY
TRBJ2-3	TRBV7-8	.	ASSLSTGMADTQY
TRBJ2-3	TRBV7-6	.	ASSQFVASGNTNTQY
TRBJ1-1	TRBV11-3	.	ASRLEGGHEAF
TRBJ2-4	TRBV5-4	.	ASSLRGAGGRIQY
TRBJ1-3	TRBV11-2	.	ASSSLTGRNTIY
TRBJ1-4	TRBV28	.	ASGGTGGEKLF
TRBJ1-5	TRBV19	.	ASSGTGWNQPQH
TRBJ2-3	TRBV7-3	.	ASSTSGGASDTQY
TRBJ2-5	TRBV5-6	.	ASSFFQDRGQNQETQY